This record looks at one TCR beta chain sequence and its context. The data are from a study of CD8+ T cells in alopecia areata. CDR1 is SEHNR and CDR2 is FQNEAQ in the germline V gene (reference sequence). The CDR3 contains 12 residues. V lost 2 bases to trimming and J lost 7 bases, with 6 bases between them. cDNA serving as the sequencing template came from extracted, reverse transcribed RNA. TCRdb's table, derived via immunoSEQ multiplex PCR, lists solely in-frame clones and lacks some. There are around 160,000 clones in the sample; 87% occur only once, and approximately 15% lies in the top ten. The chain links TRBV7-9 to TRBJ1-5; possibly TRBD1 for D (5 bases). Sample: CD8+ T cells sorted from blood, taken at week 0. The TCR originated in a human donor with alopecia areata. The CDR3 here is CASSLQGQPQHF. The DNA of the CDR3 is TGTGCCAGCAGCTTACAGGGCCAGCCCCAGCATTTT.